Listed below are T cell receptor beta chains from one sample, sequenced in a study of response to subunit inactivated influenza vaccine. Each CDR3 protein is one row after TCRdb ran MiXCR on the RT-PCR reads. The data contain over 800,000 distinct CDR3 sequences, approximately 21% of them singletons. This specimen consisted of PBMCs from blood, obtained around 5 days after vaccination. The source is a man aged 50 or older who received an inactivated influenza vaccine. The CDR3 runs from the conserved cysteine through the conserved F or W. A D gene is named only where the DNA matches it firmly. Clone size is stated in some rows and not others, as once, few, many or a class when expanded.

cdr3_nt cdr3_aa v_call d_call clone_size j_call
TGTGCCAGCAGTGAATGGAGTACTAGCGGGGTCAATGAGCAGTTCTTC CASSEWSTSGVNEQFF TRBV25-1 TRBD2 NA TRBJ2-1
TGTGCCAGCAGTTTTGGGACACGCTATGGCTACACCTTC CASSFGTRYGYTF TRBV12-3/TRBV12-4 NA few TRBJ1-2
TGCGCCAGCAGCTTGGCCACCGGGGGGGCCTACAATGAGCAGTTCTTC CASSLATGGAYNEQFF TRBV5-1 TRBD2 many TRBJ2-1
TGTGCCAGCAGCTTAGACTGGACAGGGGGCAATCAGCCCCAGCATTTT CASSLDWTGGNQPQHF TRBV7-8 TRBD1 NA TRBJ1-5
TGCAGCGAAACGGCAGGGGATGAGCAGTTCTTC CSETAGDEQFF TRBV29-1 NA NA TRBJ2-1
TGTGCCAGCAGCCAAGGGCCCAGGGAATACGAGACCCAGTACTTC CASSQGPREYETQYF TRBV3-1 NA many TRBJ2-5
TGTGCCAGCAGTCACCATTCCGGGACGGGAAGCTCCTACGAGCAGTACTTC CASSHHSGTGSSYEQYF TRBV6-5 NA NA TRBJ2-7
TGCGCCAGCAGCTGGACTAGCGGTACCTACGAGCAGTACTTC CASSWTSGTYEQYF TRBV5-1 TRBD2 NA TRBJ2-7
TGTGCCAGCAGCGTAGCTGGCTCCTACGAGCAGTACTTC CASSVAGSYEQYF TRBV9 NA many TRBJ2-7
TGTGCCAGCTCACCACCGGGGCCAATGAACACTGAAGCTTTCTTT CASSPPGPMNTEAFF TRBV18 NA NA TRBJ1-1
TGTGCCAGCAGTCCTGGGGGGGGCTCCTACAATGAGCAGTTCTTC CASSPGGGSYNEQFF TRBV12-3/TRBV12-4 TRBD2 many TRBJ2-1
TGTGCCAGCAGCTTTGGGCCGACGAGCTCCTACAATGAGCAGTTCTTC CASSFGPTSSYNEQFF TRBV7-2 NA NA TRBJ2-1
TGCAGCGCCCACGGGATAGCGGGACCGAATGAGCAGTTCTTC CSAHGIAGPNEQFF TRBV29-1 TRBD2 NA TRBJ2-1
TGCAGCGTTAAAACCGGGACAAGCAGCACAGATACGCAGTATTTT CSVKTGTSSTDTQYF TRBV29-1 NA few TRBJ2-3
TGTGCCAGCAGCCCGTTTTTTAGGAGCACAGATACGCAGTATTTT CASSPFFRSTDTQYF TRBV7-9 NA NA TRBJ2-3
TGTGCCAGCAGCCAACTTAATCTAGACAGACCCCAGTACTTC CASSQLNLDRPQYF TRBV11-2 NA few TRBJ2-5
TGCGCCAGCAGCCCGCTGACAGGGGGCGGGTACAATGAGCAGTTCTTC CASSPLTGGGYNEQFF TRBV5-1 TRBD1 few TRBJ2-1
TGTGCCAGCAGCATCTCTAGCGGGTTCACAGATACGCAGTATTTT CASSISSGFTDTQYF TRBV7-2 TRBD2 few TRBJ2-3
TGTGCCATCAGTAATCGGGGGGCGGAAACCGGGGAGCTGTTTTTT CAISNRGAETGELFF TRBV10-3 NA many TRBJ2-2
TGCAGCGCTGGCGGGAGGGGAAACTCCTACAATGAGCAGTTCTTC CSAGGRGNSYNEQFF TRBV29-1 TRBD2 many TRBJ2-1
TGTGCCAGCAGTTTATCGGCCCACACAGATACGCAGTATTTT CASSLSAHTDTQYF TRBV27 NA NA TRBJ2-3
TGTGCCAGCAGCCCCCTCGGGAGAGGGTATGGCTACACCTTC CASSPLGRGYGYTF TRBV7-6 NA few TRBJ1-2
TGTGCCAGCACTAAACGCCGAACCGGGACAGAATACGAGCAGTACTTC CASTKRRTGTEYEQYF TRBV6-2/TRBV6-3 TRBD1 NA TRBJ2-7
TGTGCCAGCAGCTTAGTATACAGGATGAACACTGAAGCTTTCTTT CASSLVYRMNTEAFF TRBV7-2 NA few TRBJ1-1
TGCAGTGCTAGCAGGGGGGGAGGTCAAGAGACCCAGTACTTC CSASRGGGQETQYF TRBV20-1 NA NA TRBJ2-5
TGCGCCAGCAGCCAAGATCCAGGGAACAATGAGCAGTTCTTC CASSQDPGNNEQFF TRBV4-3 NA NA TRBJ2-1
TGCGCCAGCAGCTTGAGAGGGGGGCAAGGCACTGAAGCTTTCTTT CASSLRGGQGTEAFF TRBV5-1 NA NA TRBJ1-1
TGTGCCAGCAGCTTAGCCCCTAGCGGGAGTCTGGCAGATACGCATTATTTT CASSLAPSGSLADTHYF TRBV7-2 TRBD2 NA TRBJ2-3
TGTGCCAGCAGTTCGGACCCAGGGGAATCCTACGAGCAGTACTTC CASSSDPGESYEQYF TRBV27 NA few TRBJ2-7
TGTGCCAGCAGCCAAGAGCGGGGGGCAGGCACTGAAGCTTTCTTT CASSQERGAGTEAFF TRBV3-1 NA few TRBJ1-1
TGTGCCAGCAGCTTAGAGTATAGGCCTCAATTTTACGAGCAGTACTTC CASSLEYRPQFYEQYF TRBV11-2 NA few TRBJ2-7
TGTGCCAGCTCACGGGGTGGGACGGGCGAGCAGTACTTC CASSRGGTGEQYF TRBV18 NA once TRBJ2-7
TGTGCCAGCAGCAAGGTTAAAGACAGGAGAACCTACAATGAGCAGTTCTTC CASSKVKDRRTYNEQFF TRBV21-1 NA NA TRBJ2-1
TGTGCCAGCAGCTTGGAGCCGAACTCCTACGAGCAGTACTTC CASSLEPNSYEQYF TRBV7-9 NA NA TRBJ2-7
TGTGCCAGCAGCTTAGAAAATTCACCCCTCCACTTT CASSLENSPLHF TRBV7-9 NA NA TRBJ1-6
TGCAGCGTCGACCTTAAGGGGACCTACGAGCAGTACTTC CSVDLKGTYEQYF TRBV29-1 NA NA TRBJ2-7
TGTGCCAGCAGCCCATCGACACGGAAACAAGAGACCCAGTACTTC CASSPSTRKQETQYF TRBV5-4 NA NA TRBJ2-5
TGCAGTGCCAGAGACACCTCGGACACTGAAGCTTTCTTT CSARDTSDTEAFF TRBV20-1 NA few TRBJ1-1
TGTGCCATCAGTGCACAAGAGACCCAGTACTTC CAISAQETQYF TRBV10-3 NA NA TRBJ2-5
TGTGCCAGCAGCGTAGATACGGAAAGGCGATATGGCTACACCTTC CASSVDTERRYGYTF TRBV9 NA many TRBJ1-2
TGTGCCAGCAGCTCCGGCGGGTGGTTTAGCAATCAGCCCCAGCATTTT CASSSGGWFSNQPQHF TRBV5-6 NA few TRBJ1-5
TGTGCCAGCAGCCAAGCCTCAGGGAAGGAGACCCAGTACTTC CASSQASGKETQYF TRBV4-2 NA few TRBJ2-5
TGTGCCAGCAGCTTTGAGGCGGGATCCTCCTACAATGAGCAGTTCTTC CASSFEAGSSYNEQFF TRBV7-6 NA many TRBJ2-1
TGTGCCAGCAGCCTCCAAAGGCAGACCACTGAAGCTTTCTTT CASSLQRQTTEAFF TRBV7-2 NA few TRBJ1-1
TGTGCCATCAGTGACAGGGGAAAAGTCGGGGGGGCCAACGTCCTGACTTTC CAISDRGKVGGANVLTF TRBV10-3 NA NA TRBJ2-6
TGTGCCAGCAGTTCTTCCGGGACAGGGGGCTATTATGGCTACACCTTC CASSSSGTGGYYGYTF TRBV6-5 TRBD1 few TRBJ1-2
TGTGCCAGCAGCTTAGGGGCTCTGTGGTACTTC CASSLGALWYF TRBV11-2 NA few TRBJ2-7
TGTGCCAGCAGTTACTCGAAAAGCGGGGTCCAAGAGACCCAGTACTTC CASSYSKSGVQETQYF TRBV6-2/TRBV6-3 TRBD2 NA TRBJ2-5
TGCGCCAGCAGCCCCCCGACTAGCGGGAGGGTTTGGGAGCAGTTCTTC CASSPPTSGRVWEQFF TRBV4-1 TRBD2 few TRBJ2-1
TGCAGTGCCTCCGTAGCGGGAGTAGGCGAGACCCAGTACTTC CSASVAGVGETQYF TRBV20-1 TRBD2 once TRBJ2-5
TGTGCCAGCAGGCGTAGCGGAAACACAGATACGCAGTATTTT CASRRSGNTDTQYF TRBV6-1 NA NA TRBJ2-3